Listed below are T cell receptor beta chains from one sample, sequenced in a study of OX40 agonist ivuxolimab in advanced cancers. Generated by immunoSEQ multiplex PCR, the TCRdb table keeps only in-frame clones and is missing some. The data hold 85,000 or so clones, with around 86% observed a single time. The specimen comprised CD4+ or CD8+ T cells sorted from blood, sampled in a trial of the OX40 agonist ivuxolimab. The origin of the receptors is an adult with an advanced solid tumor such as melanoma, head and neck, liver or kidney cancer. Each CDR3 is given with its conserved first and last residue. Fields, in order: J gene, V gene, D gene, clone size, CDR3 protein, CDR3 DNA. The D gene is left open where the match is weak. Clone size is shown for a subset of rows, as once, few, many or a class of expanded clone.

J: TRBJ2-7; V: TRBV28; D: .; size: once; CDR3: CASSLPVGEQYF; DNA: TGTGCCAGCAGTTTACCCGTTGGGGAGCAGTACTTC
J: TRBJ1-2; V: TRBV28; D: .; size: .; CDR3: CASSSALGTNYGYTF; DNA: TGTGCCAGCAGTTCGGCTTTAGGGACCAACTATGGCTACACCTTC
J: TRBJ1-4; V: TRBV4-2; D: .; size: .; CDR3: CASSQDGAGANEKLFF; DNA: TGTGCCAGCAGCCAAGACGGGGCAGGGGCAAATGAAAAACTGTTTTTT
J: TRBJ2-5; V: TRBV20-1; D: .; size: .; CDR3: CSLEVSETQYF; DNA: TGCAGCCTCGAGGTTTCGGAGACCCAGTACTTC
J: TRBJ2-1; V: TRBV11-3; D: TRBD2; size: .; CDR3: CASSSSAGGRNEQFF; DNA: TGTGCCAGCAGCTCTTCAGCGGGGGGGAGGAATGAGCAGTTCTTC
J: TRBJ2-1; V: TRBV5-4; D: .; size: .; CDR3: CASSQDSSYNEQFF; DNA: TGTGCCAGCAGCCAGGACAGCTCCTACAATGAGCAGTTCTTC
J: TRBJ1-2; V: TRBV28; D: .; size: .; CDR3: CASSHHGGEDGYTF; DNA: TGTGCCAGCAGTCACCACGGGGGCGAGGATGGCTACACCTTC
J: TRBJ2-5; V: TRBV7-9; D: TRBD2; size: .; CDR3: CASSPGGHQETQYF; DNA: TGTGCCAGCAGCCCGGGGGGGCATCAAGAGACCCAGTACTTC
J: TRBJ2-5; V: TRBV6-5; D: TRBD1; size: .; CDR3: CASRMAGGPETQYF; DNA: TGTGCCAGCAGGATGGCAGGGGGCCCAGAGACCCAGTACTTC
J: TRBJ2-5; V: TRBV5-1; D: TRBD1; size: .; CDR3: CASSPGTGRRETQYF; DNA: TGCGCCAGCAGCCCCGGGACAGGGCGGAGGGAGACCCAGTACTTC
J: TRBJ2-3; V: TRBV5-1; D: .; size: .; CDR3: CASSYGYTDTQYF; DNA: TGCGCCAGCAGCTACGGGTACACAGATACGCAGTATTTT
J: TRBJ1-3; V: TRBV19; D: .; size: .; CDR3: CASSGSHSGNTIYF; DNA: TGTGCCAGTAGTGGGAGCCACTCTGGAAACACCATATATTTT
J: TRBJ1-1; V: TRBV5-4; D: TRBD1; size: once; CDR3: CASSRDRALNTEAFF; DNA: TGTGCCAGCAGCCGGGACAGAGCCTTGAACACTGAAGCTTTCTTT
J: TRBJ2-7; V: TRBV5-4; D: .; size: .; CDR3: CASSLFNEQYF; DNA: TGTGCCAGCAGCTTGTTCAACGAGCAGTACTTC
J: TRBJ2-7; V: TRBV30; D: .; size: .; CDR3: CACDRRQETNEQYF; DNA: TGTGCCTGCGACCGAAGACAGGAAACAAACGAGCAGTACTTC
J: TRBJ2-1; V: TRBV10-3; D: .; size: .; CDR3: CAISYAQGNEQFF; DNA: TGTGCCATCAGCTATGCACAGGGCAATGAGCAGTTCTTC
J: TRBJ1-1; V: TRBV5-5; D: TRBD1; size: .; CDR3: CASSPFGGDREAFF; DNA: TGTGCCAGCAGCCCCTTTGGAGGGGACAGGGAAGCTTTCTTT
J: TRBJ1-2; V: TRBV5-4; D: .; size: .; CDR3: CASSPQGYYGYTF; DNA: TGTGCCAGCAGCCCCCAAGGCTACTATGGCTACACCTTC
J: TRBJ2-7; V: TRBV7-2; D: .; size: .; CDR3: CASSLNGGSSSYEQYF; DNA: TGTGCCAGCAGCTTAAATGGGGGGTCGAGCTCCTACGAGCAGTACTTC
J: TRBJ1-2; V: TRBV6-1; D: .; size: .; CDR3: CASSLAGYYGYTF; DNA: TGTGCCAGCAGCCTCGCAGGGTACTATGGCTACACCTTC
J: TRBJ1-3; V: TRBV30; D: TRBD1; size: .; CDR3: CAWSVRDRGRRTGNTIYF; DNA: TGTGCCTGGAGTGTACGGGACAGGGGAAGAAGGACTGGAAACACCATATATTTT
J: TRBJ1-2; V: TRBV5-4; D: .; size: .; CDR3: CASSKLGAGTANYGYTF; DNA: TGTGCCAGCAGTAAGCTTGGGGCAGGTACCGCTAACTATGGCTACACCTTC
J: TRBJ2-3; V: TRBV5-1; D: TRBD2; size: .; CDR3: CASSFWTSGGLRTDTQYF; DNA: TGCGCCAGCAGCTTCTGGACTAGCGGGGGACTCCGTACAGATACGCAGTATTTT
J: TRBJ2-3; V: TRBV2; D: .; size: .; CDR3: CASSDRTGADTQYF; DNA: TGTGCCAGCAGTGATCGGACGGGGGCAGATACGCAGTATTTT
J: TRBJ1-2; V: TRBV5-1; D: .; size: .; CDR3: CASSQSTGWYGYTF; DNA: TGCGCCAGCAGCCAATCGACAGGCTGGTATGGCTACACCTTC
J: TRBJ1-3; V: TRBV7-6; D: .; size: .; CDR3: CASSRSQGNTIYF; DNA: TGTGCCAGCAGCCGCTCACAGGGAAACACCATATATTTT
J: TRBJ2-7; V: TRBV7-2; D: .; size: .; CDR3: CASSLESRFTYEQYF; DNA: TGTGCCAGCAGCTTAGAATCCAGGTTTACCTACGAGCAGTACTTC
J: TRBJ1-1; V: TRBV28; D: TRBD1; size: .; CDR3: CASTGTVNTEAFF; DNA: TGTGCCAGCACCGGGACAGTGAACACTGAAGCTTTCTTT
J: TRBJ2-6; V: TRBV7-3; D: .; size: few; CDR3: CASSPAGANVLTF; DNA: TGTGCCAGCAGCCCCGCGGGGGCCAACGTCCTGACTTTC
J: TRBJ2-2; V: TRBV19; D: .; size: .; CDR3: CASRQNTGELFF; DNA: TGTGCCAGTAGACAAAACACCGGGGAGCTGTTTTTT
J: TRBJ1-3; V: TRBV28; D: .; size: .; CDR3: CASKRGSGNTIYF; DNA: TGTGCCAGCAAACGCGGCTCTGGAAACACCATATATTTT
J: TRBJ1-5; V: TRBV21-1; D: .; size: many; CDR3: CASSISKPRAGQMEQPQHF; DNA: TGTGCCAGCAGCATTTCTAAGCCGCGTGCAGGGCAGATGGAACAGCCCCAGCATTTT
J: TRBJ2-3; V: TRBV5-1; D: .; size: .; CDR3: CASSLEGRSTDTQYF; DNA: TGCGCCAGCAGCTTGGAGGGCAGGAGCACAGATACGCAGTATTTT
J: TRBJ1-5; V: TRBV6-1; D: TRBD1; size: .; CDR3: CASISGQGRPQHF; DNA: TGTGCCAGCATTTCGGGACAGGGGCGGCCCCAGCATTTT
J: TRBJ1-1; V: TRBV4-2; D: TRBD1; size: .; CDR3: CASSQEGTGGTEAFF; DNA: TGTGCCAGCAGCCAAGAGGGTACAGGGGGCACTGAAGCTTTCTTT
J: TRBJ1-4; V: TRBV6-6; D: .; size: .; CDR3: CASRGWLGDEKLFF; DNA: TGTGCCAGCAGGGGCTGGTTGGGGGATGAAAAACTGTTTTTT
J: TRBJ2-1; V: TRBV11-3; D: TRBD2; size: .; CDR3: CASSLLAGSLNEQFF; DNA: TGTGCCAGCAGCCTACTAGCGGGGTCCTTGAATGAGCAGTTCTTC
J: TRBJ2-7; V: TRBV7-3; D: TRBD1; size: .; CDR3: CASSLLGGESSYEQYF; DNA: TGTGCCAGCAGCTTATTAGGGGGCGAAAGCTCCTACGAGCAGTACTTC
J: TRBJ2-2; V: TRBV7-2; D: .; size: .; CDR3: CASSKGFTGELFF; DNA: TGTGCCAGCAGCAAAGGATTCACCGGGGAGCTGTTTTTT
J: TRBJ1-1; V: TRBV29-1; D: .; size: .; CDR3: CSATTGSSETEAFF; DNA: TGCAGCGCTACCACAGGGTCGTCGGAGACTGAAGCTTTCTTT